What follows are 8 T cell receptor beta chains derived from one specimen sequenced in a study of control samples from healthy donors and cancer patients. The assay was immunoSEQ multiplex PCR, and TCRdb's table has in-frame clones only and misses some. The table includes some 130,000 clones, roughly 90% detected once. Sample: blood. These receptors all stem from a woman aged 45-59 years in good health.

This rearrangement joins TRBV18 to TRBJ1-1; D not resolved. The ends were cut back, 5 bases at V and 6 bases at J, with 10 bases in the middle. This CDR3 is built from 12 residues. The germline V gene has CDR1 KGHSH and CDR2 LQKENI. The CDR3 loop is CASSTGGAEAFF. CDR3 coding DNA: TGTGCCAGCTCAACGGGAGGCGCTGAAGCTTTCTTT.

This clone occurred once. This chain joins TRBV7-6 and TRBJ2-3; D is ambiguous. V gave up 5 bases and J gave up 0 bases, with 0 bases separating them. CDR3 length: 11 residues. The germline V gene has CDR1 SGHVS and CDR2 FNYEAQ. CDR3 coding DNA: TGTGCCAGCAGCAGCACAGATACGCAGTATTTT. Protein sequence: CASSSTDTQYF.

This chain links TRBV2 with TRBJ2-7; 7 nucleotides line up with TRBD1. J was trimmed by 3 bases and V by 4 bases; bases with no gene match: 12. This CDR3 is built from 16 residues. Germline V gene lookup returns CDR1 SNHLY and CDR2 FYNNEI. The CDR3, as DNA: TGTGCCAGCAGTGGGACAAACAGGGGACCTTTCTACGAGCAGTACTTC. It specifies CASSGTNRGPFYEQYF.

This chain joins TRBV6-1 and TRBJ1-5; D gene uncertain. Germline V gene data show CDR1 as MNHNS and CDR2 as SASEGT. CDR3 size: 16 residues. The V and J ends lost 2 bases and 0 bases respectively, with 11 bases between them. The CDR3 sequence is CASSETGYNSNQPQHF. The CDR3 DNA reads as TGTGCCAGCAGTGAAACGGGTTACAATAGCAATCAGCCCCAGCATTTT.

This sequence joins TRBV3-1 (or the pseudogene TRBV3-2) and TRBJ1-3, with D possibly TRBD1 on 5 matching bases. From germline, CDR1 is LGHDT and CDR2 YNNKEL (reference sequence). V lost 1 base and J 3 bases, leaving 16 bases between the germline ends. CDR3 size: 17 residues. The CDR3 here is CASSQGNLDRDGNTIYF. CDR3 in DNA: TGTGCCAGCAGCCAAGGTAACTTAGACAGAGATGGAAACACCATATATTTT.

This sequence joins TRBV27 and TRBJ1-2; TRBD1 might be the D (5 bases). Germline V gene sequence: CDR1 MNHEY, CDR2 SMNVEV (reference sequence). This CDR3 spans 12 amino acids. Deletions cut 8 bases from V and 4 bases from J, with 11 bases between. The CDR3 is CASSPGGYGYTF. Written as DNA, the CDR3 is TGTGCCAGCTCCCCCGGGGGCTATGGCTACACCTTC.

V is TRBV7-9 and J is TRBJ2-3, with D tentatively TRBD1 (5 bases). Looked up from germline, CDR1 is SEHNR and CDR2 is FQNEAQ (reference sequence). Trimming left V 7 bases short and J 6 bases short, with 14 bases between. There are 13 residues in the CDR3. This CDR3 reads CASNYDSADTQYF. CDR3 nucleotides: TGTGCCAGCAACTACGACAGCGCTGATACGCAGTATTTT. The complete variable domain, with remaining parts taken from reference TRBV7-9 and TRBJ2-3, reads DTGVSQNPRHKITKRGQNVTFRCDPISEHNRLYWYRQTLGQGPEFLTYFQNEAQLEKSRLLSDRFSAERPKGSFSTLEIQRTEQGDSAMYLCASNYDSADTQYFGPGTRLTVL.

The chain couples TRBV24-1 to TRBJ1-5, with D perhaps TRBD1 (5 bases). CDR3 size: 15 residues. CDR1 KGHDR and CDR2 SFDVKD come from the germline V gene. Trimming cost V 9 bases and J 0 bases, with 14 bases left between them. The DNA of the CDR3 is TGTGCCACCCTTTCTTTCAGGGATAGCAATCAGCCCCAGCATTTT. Translating it yields CATLSFRDSNQPQHF.